The T cell receptor beta chain described here comes from a study of T cell repertoires in cytomegalovirus infection. Study-wide context: Matching HLA type and CMV infection were both indicated by public TCR beta signatures.

This clonotype was picked up a small number of times. A single record per CDR3 protein comes from TCRdb applying MiXCR to the reads. The sample has around 740,000 distinct CDR3 sequences, roughly a third seen once. CDR1 is SGHRS and CDR2 is YFSETQ in the germline V gene. The CDR3 has 15 amino acids. V lost 4 bases and J 0 bases, leaving 11 bases between the germline ends. Material: PBMCs. This rearrangement joins TRBV5-1 to TRBJ1-3; D is unclear. This clonotype originated in a human donor in good health (CMV status not recorded). Some clones in this sample may be carry-over from other donors' samples. In nucleotides, the CDR3 is TGCGCCAGCAGCGAAGGCAGCACCTCTGGAAACACCATATATTTT. The encoded protein is CASSEGSTSGNTIYF.